These T cell receptor beta chains were read from a single sample in a study of chemoradiotherapy in HPV16-positive cancers. Sequencing used immunoSEQ multiplex PCR; TCRdb keeps in-frame clones, though not all of them. The sample has around 30,000 clones; approximately 90% are singletons. Sequencing was performed on blood, taken from a patient who underwent chemoradiotherapy. The receptors originated from a human donor with HPV-associated anogenital cancer. Both conserved end residues are part of each CDR3. The D gene is left open where the match is weak. A row's size may be missing; if present it is once, few, many or a size class.

size	V	D	J	CDR3	DNA
NA	TRBV7-9	TRBD2	TRBJ2-5	CASSIESQGLAVQETQYF	TGTGCCAGCAGCATTGAGTCCCAGGGACTAGCGGTGCAAGAGACCCAGTACTTC
NA	TRBV4-1	NA	TRBJ1-6	CASSQDPGYNSPLHF	TGCGCCAGCAGCCAAGATCCGGGATATAATTCACCCCTCCACTTT
NA	TRBV5-6	NA	TRBJ1-1	CASTSGEDTEAFF	TGTGCCAGCACCTCCGGAGAGGACACTGAAGCTTTCTTT
NA	TRBV18	NA	TRBJ2-2	CASSPTTVGFQTGELFF	TGTGCCAGCTCACCGACAACAGTCGGGTTTCAAACCGGGGAGCTGTTTTTT
NA	TRBV7-3	TRBD2	TRBJ2-5	CASSLGAGGLETQYF	TGTGCCAGCAGCTTAGGTGCGGGGGGGCTGGAGACCCAGTACTTC
NA	TRBV4-1	NA	TRBJ2-2	CASSQRTAGELFF	TGCGCCAGCAGCCAAAGGACTGCCGGGGAGCTGTTTTTT
NA	TRBV7-9	NA	TRBJ2-5	CASSSPTGLGETQYF	TGTGCCAGCAGCTCCCCTACCGGCCTAGGGGAGACCCAGTACTTC
NA	TRBV20-1	NA	TRBJ2-5	CSAPSGETQYF	TGCAGTGCCCCCAGCGGCGAGACCCAGTACTTC
NA	TRBV7-8	TRBD1	TRBJ2-7	CASSYRQGRTSYEQYF	TGTGCCAGCAGCTACCGACAGGGTCGGACCTCCTACGAGCAGTACTTC
NA	TRBV4-2	TRBD2	TRBJ2-2	CASSQRLAGSTGELFF	TGTGCCAGCAGCCAACGACTAGCGGGGAGCACCGGGGAGCTGTTTTTT
NA	TRBV5-1	NA	TRBJ1-4	CASSSRARVTSNEKLFF	TGCGCCAGCAGTTCAAGGGCCAGGGTAACGAGTAATGAAAAACTGTTTTTT
NA	TRBV30	TRBD1	TRBJ2-5	CAWGRGTGPAETQYF	TGTGCCTGGGGAAGGGGGACAGGACCGGCAGAGACCCAGTACTTC
NA	TRBV7-6	NA	TRBJ2-6	CASSSPLGGDSGANVLTF	TGTGCCAGCAGCTCACCACTAGGGGGGGACTCTGGGGCCAACGTCCTGACTTTC
NA	TRBV6-4	NA	TRBJ1-2	CASSEGTGRLLF	TGTGCCAGCAGTGAAGGTACAGGTCGGTTATTGTTC
NA	TRBV2	NA	TRBJ2-7	CASRGFYEQYF	TGTGCCAGCAGGGGATTCTACGAGCAGTACTTC
NA	TRBV6-5	NA	TRBJ1-1	CASSWLGQPEAFF	TGTGCCAGCAGTTGGCTGGGCCAGCCTGAAGCTTTCTTT
NA	TRBV9	NA	TRBJ1-3	CASSPRSQGNTIYF	TGTGCCAGCAGCCCCCGGTCCCAGGGAAACACCATATATTTT
NA	TRBV12-5	TRBD1	TRBJ1-1	CASGSDYPRDRWDEAFF	TGTGCTAGTGGATCCGACTACCCCCGGGACAGGTGGGATGAAGCTTTCTTT
NA	TRBV30	NA	TRBJ1-2	CAWRQQDPAYGYTF	TGTGCCTGGAGACAACAGGATCCCGCCTATGGCTACACCTTC
NA	TRBV4-1	TRBD1	TRBJ1-2	CASSPGQGNGYTF	TGCGCCAGCAGCCCCGGACAGGGGAATGGCTACACCTTC
few	TRBV5-1	NA	TRBJ1-2	CASSLGQVKGGYTF	TGCGCCAGCAGCTTGGGACAGGTTAAGGGTGGCTACACCTTC
NA	TRBV18	NA	TRBJ2-2	CASSPPNVGTGELFF	TGTGCCAGCTCACCACCGAACGTCGGGACCGGGGAGCTGTTTTTT
NA	TRBV27	NA	TRBJ2-1	CASTSLLERGYNEQFF	NA
NA	TRBV6-1	NA	TRBJ2-4	CASSERSNIQYF	TGTGCCAGCAGTGAAAGGTCGAACATTCAGTACTTC
NA	TRBV18	NA	TRBJ2-1	CASSGRSSYNEQFF	TGTGCCAGCTCGGGACGGAGCTCCTACAATGAGCAGTTCTTC
NA	TRBV19	NA	TRBJ1-2	CASSPPAWDNYGYTF	TGTGCCAGTAGTCCCCCCGCGTGGGACAACTATGGCTACACCTTC
NA	TRBV9	TRBD1	TRBJ2-1	CASSPGQSSSYNEQFF	TGTGCCAGCAGCCCGGGACAGTCGAGCTCCTACAATGAGCAGTTCTTC
NA	TRBV2	TRBD1	TRBJ1-5	CASRGTGAGNQPQHF	TGTGCCAGCAGGGGGACAGGGGCCGGGAATCAGCCCCAGCATTTT
NA	TRBV10-3	TRBD1	TRBJ1-1	CATASGGAANTEAFF	TGTGCCACCGCGTCAGGGGGGGCTGCGAACACTGAAGCTTTCTTT
NA	TRBV2	TRBD1	TRBJ1-6	CASAEGTVNSPLHF	TGTGCCAGTGCTGAAGGGACAGTCAATTCACCCCTCCACTTT
NA	TRBV5-1	NA	TRBJ2-7	CASSLVQGSYEQYF	TGCGCCAGCAGCTTGGTACAGGGCTCCTACGAGCAGTACTTC
NA	TRBV9	TRBD1	TRBJ1-4	CASSVAPRDSLDNEKLFF	TGTGCCAGCAGCGTAGCACCCCGGGACAGCCTGGATAATGAAAAACTGTTTTTT
NA	TRBV29-1	TRBD2	TRBJ2-5	CSAETSGGVGGETQYF	TGCAGCGCGGAGACTAGCGGGGGGGTAGGGGGAGAGACCCAGTACTTC
NA	TRBV5-5	NA	TRBJ2-5	CASSLGGAQVGTQYF	TGTGCCAGCAGCTTAGGCGGGGCCCAGGTGGGGACCCAGTACTTC
NA	TRBV12-5	NA	TRBJ1-5	CAGKSPDGGSNQPQHF	TGTGCTGGGAAATCTCCGGATGGCGGTAGCAATCAGCCCCAGCATTTT
NA	TRBV6-8	TRBD1	TRBJ1-2	CASSYEVYGNRGDGYTF	TGTGCCAGCAGTTACGAAGTGTACGGAAACAGGGGGGATGGCTACACCTTC
NA	TRBV4-2	NA	TRBJ2-7	CASSQDSNEQYF	TGTGCCAGCAGCCAAGATTCAAACGAGCAGTACTTC
NA	TRBV5-1	TRBD1	TRBJ1-1	CASSINPRGRDTEAFF	TGCGCCAGCAGCATCAATCCGAGGGGGCGAGACACTGAAGCTTTCTTT
NA	TRBV28	NA	TRBJ2-3	CASSPGVDTQYF	TGTGCCAGCAGCCCTGGGGTTGATACGCAGTATTTT
NA	TRBV6-6	NA	TRBJ2-2	CASRNKDSTGELFF	TGTGCCAGCAGAAACAAGGACAGCACCGGGGAGCTGTTTTTT
NA	TRBV5-5	NA	TRBJ2-1	CASSVGRPYNEQFF	TGTGCCAGCAGCGTCGGACGACCCTACAATGAGCAGTTCTTC
NA	TRBV11-1	TRBD1	TRBJ1-5	CASSLNEDRIRSNQPQHF	TGTGCCAGCAGCTTAAACGAGGACAGGATAAGGAGCAATCAGCCCCAGCATTTT
NA	TRBV21-1	NA	TRBJ2-7	CASSKISGGAYEQYF	TGTGCCAGCAGCAAAATTAGTGGGGGGGCCTACGAGCAGTACTTC
NA	TRBV19	NA	TRBJ2-1	CASRTTGTYNEQFF	TGTGCCAGTAGGACAACAGGGACCTACAATGAGCAGTTCTTC
NA	TRBV11-3	NA	TRBJ2-5	CASSLSSTRSETQYF	TGTGCCAGCAGCTTAAGCTCCACTAGGTCCGAGACCCAGTACTTC
NA	TRBV4-1	TRBD1	TRBJ2-2	CASSQEGSGQGDTGELFF	TGCGCCAGCAGCCAAGAAGGTTCGGGACAGGGGGACACCGGGGAGCTGTTTTTT
NA	TRBV13	TRBD1	TRBJ1-1	CASSRTGSNTEAFF	TGTGCCAGCAGCCGGACAGGGTCAAACACTGAAGCTTTCTTT
NA	TRBV5-1	NA	TRBJ2-3	CASSRRDSNTDTQYF	TGCGCCAGCAGCCGGAGGGACAGCAACACAGATACGCAGTATTTT
NA	TRBV28	NA	TRBJ1-1	CASRYGPGSTEAFF	TGTGCCAGCAGGTATGGGCCAGGGAGCACTGAAGCTTTCTTT
once	TRBV9	TRBD1	TRBJ1-5	CASSVGDSLLRPQHF	TGTGCCAGCAGCGTAGGGGACAGTTTATTGCGGCCCCAGCATTTT
NA	TRBV7-2	NA	TRBJ1-2	CASSLEAGLRGGYTF	TGTGCCAGCAGCTTAGAAGCGGGCCTCAGGGGTGGCTACACCTTC
NA	TRBV7-8	NA	TRBJ2-7	CASSPDYEQYF	TGTGCCAGCAGCCCCGACTACGAGCAGTACTTC
once	TRBV11-2	TRBD2	TRBJ2-3	CASSSHGGGRTDTQYF	TGTGCCAGCAGCTCTCATGGGGGGGGTCGCACAGATACGCAGTATTTT
NA	TRBV5-4	NA	TRBJ1-2	CASRSGDGYTF	TGTGCCAGCCGATCGGGAGATGGCTACACCTTC
NA	TRBV19	NA	TRBJ2-2	CASSIPMTVTGELFF	TGTGCCAGTAGTATCCCTATGACTGTAACCGGGGAGCTGTTTTTT
NA	TRBV18	TRBD1	TRBJ2-7	CASSPRTGEYEQYF	TGTGCCAGCTCACCACGTACAGGGGAGTACGAGCAGTACTTC
NA	TRBV29-1	TRBD2	TRBJ2-1	CSVEDARGVTNEQFF	TGCAGCGTTGAAGACGCACGGGGGGTTACAAATGAGCAGTTCTTC
NA	TRBV5-4	NA	TRBJ2-7	CASSLFRGYEQYF	TGTGCCAGCAGCTTGTTTCGGGGGTACGAGCAGTACTTC
NA	TRBV27	NA	TRBJ1-1	CASRGARYSVNTEAFF	TGTGCCAGCCGGGGGGCCCGGTATTCTGTTAACACTGAAGCTTTCTTT